The text below deals with one T cell receptor (beta chain). The data were obtained in a study of blood T cell repertoires in COVID-19. Study overall: There were acute and convalescent COVID-19 samples, and they came from the United States, Italy and Spain.

Germline-derived CDR1 and CDR2 are SGHAT and FQDESV (reference sequence). The ends were cut back, 2 bases at V and 2 bases at J, with 13 bases in the middle. The CDR3 sequence is 15 residues long. Clones were read by immunoSEQ multiplex PCR, and TCRdb kept only the in-frame ones, dropping some. The sample has around 100,000 clones; 90% to 95% are singletons. This TCR derives from a human donor with active COVID-19. The donor label of this sample is uncertain. J is TRBJ2-7 and V is TRBV11-1, with a possible D match to TRBD1 (7 bases). Sequencing input: peripheral blood. The DNA of the CDR3 is TGTGCCAGCAGCTTAAGTCAGGGGGAGGCCTACGAGCAGTACTTC. Translation gives CASSLSQGEAYEQYF. The variable domain in full, with the rest retrieved from reference TRBV11-1 and TRBJ2-7, is EAEVAQSPRYKITEKSQAVAFWCDPISGHATLYWYRQILGQGPELLVQFQDESVVDDSQLPKDRFSAERLKGVDSTLKIQPAELGDSAMYLCASSLSQGEAYEQYFGPGTRLTVT.